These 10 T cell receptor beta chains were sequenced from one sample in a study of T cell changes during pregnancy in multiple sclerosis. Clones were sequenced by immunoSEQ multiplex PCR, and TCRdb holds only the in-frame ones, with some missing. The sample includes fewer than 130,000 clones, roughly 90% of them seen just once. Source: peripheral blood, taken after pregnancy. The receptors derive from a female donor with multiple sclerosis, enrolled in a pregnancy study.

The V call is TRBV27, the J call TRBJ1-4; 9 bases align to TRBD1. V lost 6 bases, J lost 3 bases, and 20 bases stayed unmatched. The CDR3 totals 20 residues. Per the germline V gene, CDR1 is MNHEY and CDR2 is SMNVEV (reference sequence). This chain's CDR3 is CASSLLPGGTGKEANEKLFF. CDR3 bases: TGTGCCAGCAGCCTACTACCGGGGGGGACAGGGAAAGAAGCTAATGAAAAACTGTTTTTT.

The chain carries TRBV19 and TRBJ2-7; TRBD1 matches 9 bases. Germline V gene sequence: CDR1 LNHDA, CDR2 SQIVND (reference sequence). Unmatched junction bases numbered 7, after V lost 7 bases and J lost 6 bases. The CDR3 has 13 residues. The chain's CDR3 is CASNRGQGSEQYF. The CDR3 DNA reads TGTGCCAGTAACCGGGGACAGGGCTCCGAGCAGTACTTC.

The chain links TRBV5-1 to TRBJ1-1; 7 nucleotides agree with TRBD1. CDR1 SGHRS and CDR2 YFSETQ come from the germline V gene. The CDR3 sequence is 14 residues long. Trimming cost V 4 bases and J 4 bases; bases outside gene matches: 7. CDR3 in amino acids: CASSPLGTVTEAFF. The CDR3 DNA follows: TGCGCCAGCAGCCCCCTAGGGACAGTCACTGAAGCTTTCTTT.

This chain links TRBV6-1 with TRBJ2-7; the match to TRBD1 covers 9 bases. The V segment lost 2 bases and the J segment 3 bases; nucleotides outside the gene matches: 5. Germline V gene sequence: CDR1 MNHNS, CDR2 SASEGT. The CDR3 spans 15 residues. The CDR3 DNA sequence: TGTGCCAGCAGTGAAAGACAGGGGGGAAGCTACGAGCAGTACTTC. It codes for CASSERQGGSYEQYF.

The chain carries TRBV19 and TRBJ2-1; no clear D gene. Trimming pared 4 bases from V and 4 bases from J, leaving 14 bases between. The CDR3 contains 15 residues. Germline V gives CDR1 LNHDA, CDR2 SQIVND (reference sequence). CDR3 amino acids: CASSRYRAEYNEQFF. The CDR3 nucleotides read TGTGCCAGTAGTAGATACAGAGCCGAATACAATGAGCAGTTCTTC.

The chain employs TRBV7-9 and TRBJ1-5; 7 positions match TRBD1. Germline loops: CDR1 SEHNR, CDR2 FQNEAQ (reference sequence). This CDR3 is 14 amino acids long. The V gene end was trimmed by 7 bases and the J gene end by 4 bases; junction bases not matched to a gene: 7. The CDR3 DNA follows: TGTGCCAGCAAGAACGAGGGACAGAATCAGCCCCAGCATTTT. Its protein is CASKNEGQNQPQHF.

The CDR3 loop is CASSQGTGPNPGDTQYF. The DNA for the CDR3 is TGTGCCAGCAGCCAGGGAACAGGGCCCAACCCGGGAGATACGCAGTATTTT. This chain connects TRBV5-4 to TRBJ2-3; D may be TRBD1 (6 bases). The CDR3 contains 17 residues. Trimming left V 4 bases short and J 5 bases short, with 23 bases between. Germline CDR1 is SGHNT and CDR2 is YYREEE (reference sequence).

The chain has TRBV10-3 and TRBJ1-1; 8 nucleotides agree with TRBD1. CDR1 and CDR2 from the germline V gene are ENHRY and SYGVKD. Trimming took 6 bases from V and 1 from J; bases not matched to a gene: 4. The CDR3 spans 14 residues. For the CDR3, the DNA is TGTGCCATCAGCTCCGGGACAGGGAACACTGAAGCTTTCTTT. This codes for CAISSGTGNTEAFF.

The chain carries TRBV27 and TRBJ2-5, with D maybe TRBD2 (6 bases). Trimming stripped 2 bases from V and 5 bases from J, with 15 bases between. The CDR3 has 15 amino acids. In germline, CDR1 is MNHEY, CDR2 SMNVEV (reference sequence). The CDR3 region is CASSLQRRGWETQYF. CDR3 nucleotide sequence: TGTGCCAGCAGTTTACAACGTCGGGGGTGGGAGACCCAGTACTTC.

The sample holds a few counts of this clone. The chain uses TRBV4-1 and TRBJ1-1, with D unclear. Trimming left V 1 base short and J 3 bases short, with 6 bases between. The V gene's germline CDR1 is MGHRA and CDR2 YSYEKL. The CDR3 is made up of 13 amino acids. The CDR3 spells CASSQGRDTEAFF. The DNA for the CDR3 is TGCGCCAGCAGCCAAGGGCGGGACACTGAAGCTTTCTTT.